Listed below are T cell receptor beta chains from one sample, sequenced in a study of blood T cells in healthy people across ages. MiXCR, run by TCRdb on the 5' RACE reads, gives a single entry per CDR3 protein. The sample holds 350,000 to 450,000 distinct CDR3 sequences, 45% to 60% seen once. The specimen was blood. The receptors shown here come from a man aged 60 to 75 in good health. The CDR3 runs from the conserved cysteine through the conserved F or W. Each record gives: V gene, D gene, J gene, clone size, CDR3 DNA, CDR3 protein. A D gene is named only where the DNA matches it firmly. Clone size appears in some rows only: once, few, many, or a class for an expanded clone.

>TRBV9|TRBD2|TRBJ2-7|.
TGTGCCAGCAGCGTAGAACCTAGCGGCTCCTACGAGCAGTACTTC
CASSVEPSGSYEQYF
>TRBV29-1|.|TRBJ2-3|.
TGCAGCGTTGTTGTAAACGGGGTCGCAGATACGCAGTATTTT
CSVVVNGVADTQYF
>TRBV7-7|.|TRBJ2-1|few
TGTGCTAGCAGCCCACCGGGACGGGCCAATGAGCAGTTCTTC
CASSPPGRANEQFF
>TRBV5-4|.|TRBJ2-5|.
TGTGCCAGCAGATTGGACCAAGAGACCCAGTACTTC
CASRLDQETQYF
>TRBV6-6|.|TRBJ2-4|many
TGTGCCAGCAGTTCCGGTAGGACGGTTAAAAACATTCAGTACTTC
CASSSGRTVKNIQYF
>TRBV6-2/TRBV6-3|.|TRBJ2-5|.
TGTGCCAGCAGTTACTCGTTATCCGGGGAAGAAGAGACCCAGTACTTC
CASSYSLSGEEETQYF
>TRBV20-1|.|TRBJ2-3|.
TGCAGTGCACCTCGGGACGTAAGGCGGGACTCGGGGGGCACAGATACGCAGTATTTT
CSAPRDVRRDSGGTDTQYF
>TRBV20-1|.|TRBJ1-2|.
TGCAGTGCTACCCCCGGGGCGTCTTTGGGTGGCTACACCTTC
CSATPGASLGGYTF
>TRBV20-1|TRBD1|TRBJ1-1|.
TGCAGTGGGGCAGGGGGCGCTGAAGCTTTCTTT
CSGAGGAEAFF
>TRBV29-1|.|TRBJ2-5|many
TGCAGCGTTGGGGGTGAAGAGACCCAGTACTTC
CSVGGEETQYF
>TRBV12-3/TRBV12-4|.|TRBJ1-4|.
TGTGCCAGCAGAACCACTGGGCCGACTAATGAAAAACTGTTTTTT
CASRTTGPTNEKLFF
>TRBV20-1|.|TRBJ2-7|.
TGCAGTGCTTCCGACGGACGCTACGAGCAGTACTTC
CSASDGRYEQYF
>TRBV9|TRBD2|TRBJ2-5|few
TGTGCCAGCAGCGGAGGGGGACTAGCGGGAGTGTCGGGAGAGACCCAGTACTTC
CASSGGGLAGVSGETQYF
>TRBV20-1|TRBD2|TRBJ2-5|few
TGCAGTGCTAGGGGACTAGCTCGGCCGGAAGAGACCCAGTACTTC
CSARGLARPEETQYF
>TRBV3-1|.|TRBJ2-5|.
TGTGCCAGCAGCCAAGATACAACAACCGGGCAGTACTTC
CASSQDTTTGQYF
>TRBV12-3/TRBV12-4|.|TRBJ2-4|.
TGTGCCAGCAGTTTAGCGGGGGATAGAGCCAAAAACATTCAGTACTTC
CASSLAGDRAKNIQYF
>TRBV4-3|.|TRBJ2-7|many
TGCGCCAGCAGCCAAGATCCAGGGGCCTACGAGCAGTACTTC
CASSQDPGAYEQYF
>TRBV12-3/TRBV12-4|TRBD2|TRBJ2-5|few
TGTGCCAGCAGTTTAATGGCGGGGGGTAACAATGAGCAGTACTTC
CASSLMAGGNNEQYF
>TRBV20-1|.|TRBJ2-3|.
TGCAGTGCACCCCATGTCGAGGGGACGCAGTATTTT
CSAPHVEGTQYF
>TRBV20-1|TRBD2|TRBJ2-5|.
TGCAGTGCTCTCATAGCGGGAGGAAGGAGAGAGACCCAGTACTTC
CSALIAGGRRETQYF
>TRBV29-1|.|TRBJ2-5|.
TGCAGCGTTGACCGGGCAGGGGACGTGTCCGAGACCCAGTACTTC
CSVDRAGDVSETQYF
>TRBV6-5|.|TRBJ2-1|.
TGTGCCAGCAGTTACGCTAGCCTTAAAGGGCAGTTCTTC
CASSYASLKGQFF
>TRBV5-1|TRBD1|TRBJ2-6|.
TGCGCCAGCAGCTCTTGGACAGGGGCTGGGGCCAACGTCCTGACTTTC
CASSSWTGAGANVLTF
>TRBV7-9|.|TRBJ1-2|.
TGTGCCAGCAAGGCAGGGGACTATGGCTACACCTTC
CASKAGDYGYTF
>TRBV7-3|.|TRBJ2-7|few
TGTGCCAGCAGCTTAGATTTCTCGGGAAGCGAGCAGTACTTC
CASSLDFSGSEQYF